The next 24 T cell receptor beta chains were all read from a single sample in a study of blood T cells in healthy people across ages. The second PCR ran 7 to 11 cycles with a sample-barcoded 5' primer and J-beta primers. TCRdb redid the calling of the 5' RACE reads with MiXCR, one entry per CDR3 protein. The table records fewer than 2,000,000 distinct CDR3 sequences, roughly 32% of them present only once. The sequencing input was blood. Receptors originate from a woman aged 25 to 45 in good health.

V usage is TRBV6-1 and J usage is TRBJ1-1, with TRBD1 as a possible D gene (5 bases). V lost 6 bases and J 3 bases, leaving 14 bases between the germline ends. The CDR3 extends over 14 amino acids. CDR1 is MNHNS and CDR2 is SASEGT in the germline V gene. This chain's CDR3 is CASRKGEQDTEAFF. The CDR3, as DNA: TGTGCCAGCAGGAAAGGGGAACAGGACACTGAAGCTTTCTTT.

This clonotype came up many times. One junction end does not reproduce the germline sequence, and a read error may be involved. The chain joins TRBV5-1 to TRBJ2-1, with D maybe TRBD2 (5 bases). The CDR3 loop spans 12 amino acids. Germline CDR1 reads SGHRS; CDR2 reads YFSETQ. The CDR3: CASSLAGGEQFF. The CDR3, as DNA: TGTGCCAGCAGTTTAGCTGGAGGAGAGCAGTTCTTC.

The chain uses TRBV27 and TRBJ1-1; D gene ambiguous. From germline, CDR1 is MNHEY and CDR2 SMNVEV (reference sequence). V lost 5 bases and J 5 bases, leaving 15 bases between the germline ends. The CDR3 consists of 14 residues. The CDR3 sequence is CASSPRGSRTEAFF. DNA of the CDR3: TGTGCCAGCAGTCCTCGCGGCAGCCGAACTGAAGCTTTCTTT.

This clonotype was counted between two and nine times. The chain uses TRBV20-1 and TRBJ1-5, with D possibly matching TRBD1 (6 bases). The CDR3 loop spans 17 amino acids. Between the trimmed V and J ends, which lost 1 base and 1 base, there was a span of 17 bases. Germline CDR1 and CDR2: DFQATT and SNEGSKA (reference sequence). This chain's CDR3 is CSARGQGTGWSNQPQHF. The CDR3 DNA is TGCAGTGCTAGAGGGCAGGGGACTGGGTGGAGCAATCAGCCCCAGCATTTT.

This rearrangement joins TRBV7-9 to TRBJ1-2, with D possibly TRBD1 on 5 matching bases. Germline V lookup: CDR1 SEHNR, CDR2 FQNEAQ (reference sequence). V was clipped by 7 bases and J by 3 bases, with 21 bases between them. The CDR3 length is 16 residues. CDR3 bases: TGTGCCAGCACCTGGGACCACAGAGGTTCGGACTATGGCTACACCTTC. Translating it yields CASTWDHRGSDYGYTF.

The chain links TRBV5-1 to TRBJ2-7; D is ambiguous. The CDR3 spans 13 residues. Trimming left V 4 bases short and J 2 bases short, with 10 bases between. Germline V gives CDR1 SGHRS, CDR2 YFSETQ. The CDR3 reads CASSPTLAYEQYF. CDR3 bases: TGCGCCAGCAGCCCGACGCTGGCCTACGAGCAGTACTTC.

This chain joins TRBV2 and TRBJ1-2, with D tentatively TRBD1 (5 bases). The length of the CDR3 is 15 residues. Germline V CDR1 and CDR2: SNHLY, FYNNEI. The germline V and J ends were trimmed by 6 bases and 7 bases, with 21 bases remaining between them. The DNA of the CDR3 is TGTGCCAGCAGCCTACTGGGTCGGGGCGGCGGTGGCTACACCTTC. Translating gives CASSLLGRGGGGYTF. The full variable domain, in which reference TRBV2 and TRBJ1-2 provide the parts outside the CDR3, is EPEVTQTPSHQVTQMGQEVILRCVPISNHLYFYWYRQILGQKVEFLVSFYNNEISEKSEIFDDQFSVERPDGSNFTLKIRSTKLEDSAMYFCASSLLGRGGGGYTFGSGTRLTVV.

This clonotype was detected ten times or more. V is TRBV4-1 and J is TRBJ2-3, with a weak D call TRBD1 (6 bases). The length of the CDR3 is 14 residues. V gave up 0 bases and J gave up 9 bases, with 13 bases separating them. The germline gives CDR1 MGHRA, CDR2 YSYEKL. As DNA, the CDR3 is TGCGCCAGCAGCCAAGATTTAGTTCAGGGGACGCAGTATTTT. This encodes CASSQDLVQGTQYF.

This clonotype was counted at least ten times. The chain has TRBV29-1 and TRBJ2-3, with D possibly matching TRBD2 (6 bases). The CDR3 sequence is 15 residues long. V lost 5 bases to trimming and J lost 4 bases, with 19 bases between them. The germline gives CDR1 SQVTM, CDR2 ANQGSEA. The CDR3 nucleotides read TGCAGCGTTCGCGGAAGCGGGTTTATAGCAGATACGCAGTATTTT. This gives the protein CSVRGSGFIADTQYF.

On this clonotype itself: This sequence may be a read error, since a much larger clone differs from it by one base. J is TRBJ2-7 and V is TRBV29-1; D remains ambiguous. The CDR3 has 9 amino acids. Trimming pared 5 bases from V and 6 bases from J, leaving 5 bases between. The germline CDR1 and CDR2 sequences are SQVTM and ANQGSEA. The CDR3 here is CSVSCEQYF. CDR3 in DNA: TGCAGCGTTAGCTGCGAGCAGTACTTC.

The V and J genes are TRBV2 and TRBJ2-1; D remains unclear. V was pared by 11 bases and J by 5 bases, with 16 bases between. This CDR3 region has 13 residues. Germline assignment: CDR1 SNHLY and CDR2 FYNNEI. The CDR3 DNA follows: TGTGCCTGCCAGCGCGACCCGCACAATGAGCAGTTCTTC. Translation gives CACQRDPHNEQFF.

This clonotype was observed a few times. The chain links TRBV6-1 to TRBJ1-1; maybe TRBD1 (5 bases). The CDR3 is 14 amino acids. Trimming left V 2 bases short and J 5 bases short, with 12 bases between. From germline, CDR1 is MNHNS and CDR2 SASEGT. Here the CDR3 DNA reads TGTGCCAGCAGTGAACAAGGGGCTGGTACTGAAGCTTTCTTT. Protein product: CASSEQGAGTEAFF.

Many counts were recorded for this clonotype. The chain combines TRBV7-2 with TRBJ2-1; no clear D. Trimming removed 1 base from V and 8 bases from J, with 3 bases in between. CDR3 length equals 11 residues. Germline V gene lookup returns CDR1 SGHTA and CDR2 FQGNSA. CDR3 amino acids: CASSLVHEQFF. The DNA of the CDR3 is TGTGCCAGCAGCTTAGTTCATGAGCAGTTCTTC. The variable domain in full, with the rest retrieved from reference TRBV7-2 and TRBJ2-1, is GAGVSQSPSNKVTEKGKDVELRCDPISGHTALYWYRQSLGQGLEFLIYFQGNSAPDKSGLPSDRFSAERTGGSVSTLTIQRTQQEDSAVYLCASSLVHEQFFGPGTRLTVL.

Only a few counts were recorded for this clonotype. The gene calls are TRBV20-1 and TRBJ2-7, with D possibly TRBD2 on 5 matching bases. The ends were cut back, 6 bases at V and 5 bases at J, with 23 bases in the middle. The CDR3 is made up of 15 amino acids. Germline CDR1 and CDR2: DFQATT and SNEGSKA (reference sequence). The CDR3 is CSAYIGKDRVHEQYF. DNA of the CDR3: TGCAGTGCATACATCGGGAAGGATAGGGTCCACGAGCAGTACTTC.

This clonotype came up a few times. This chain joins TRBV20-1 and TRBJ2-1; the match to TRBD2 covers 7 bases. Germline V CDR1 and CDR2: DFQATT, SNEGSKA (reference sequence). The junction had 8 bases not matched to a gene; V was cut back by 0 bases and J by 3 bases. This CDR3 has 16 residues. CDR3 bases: TGCAGTGCTAGAGACATAGCGGGCACCCTCTACAATGAGCAGTTCTTC. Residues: CSARDIAGTLYNEQFF.

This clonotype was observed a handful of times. As DNA, the CDR3 is TGTGCCAGCAGTGAAGTGTGGGGCCGGTGGAATGAGCAGTTCTTC. This codes for CASSEVWGRWNEQFF. This chain uses TRBV2 with TRBJ2-1, with D possibly matching TRBD1 (5 bases). Germline-derived CDR1 and CDR2 are SNHLY and FYNNEI. The V end was cut by 1 base, the J end by 7 bases, with 14 bases between. The CDR3 is made up of 15 amino acids. Full variable domain (outside the CDR3, taken from reference TRBV2 and TRBJ2-1): EPEVTQTPSHQVTQMGQEVILRCVPISNHLYFYWYRQILGQKVEFLVSFYNNEISEKSEIFDDQFSVERPDGSNFTLKIRSTKLEDSAMYFCASSEVWGRWNEQFFGPGTRLTVL.

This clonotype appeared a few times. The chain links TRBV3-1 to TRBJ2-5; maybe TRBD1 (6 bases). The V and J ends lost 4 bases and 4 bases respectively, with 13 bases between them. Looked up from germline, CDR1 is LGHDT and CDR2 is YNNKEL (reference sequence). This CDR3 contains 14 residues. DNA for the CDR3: TGTGCCAGCAGCCCCTCGGCAGGGGTAGAGACCCAGTACTTC. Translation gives CASSPSAGVETQYF.

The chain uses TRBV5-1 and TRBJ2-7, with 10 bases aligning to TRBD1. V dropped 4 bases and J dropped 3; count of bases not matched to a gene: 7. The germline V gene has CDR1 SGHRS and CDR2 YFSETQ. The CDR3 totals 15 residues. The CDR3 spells CASSQTGGMGYEQYF. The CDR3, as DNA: TGCGCCAGCAGCCAGACAGGGGGCATGGGCTACGAGCAGTACTTC.

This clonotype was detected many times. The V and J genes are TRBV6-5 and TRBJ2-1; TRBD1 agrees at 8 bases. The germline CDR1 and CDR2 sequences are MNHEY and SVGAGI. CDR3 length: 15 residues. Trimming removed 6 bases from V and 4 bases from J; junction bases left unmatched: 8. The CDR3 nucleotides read TGTGCCAGCAGACTAGGACAGGGTAGTTACAATGAGCAGTTCTTC. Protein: CASRLGQGSYNEQFF.

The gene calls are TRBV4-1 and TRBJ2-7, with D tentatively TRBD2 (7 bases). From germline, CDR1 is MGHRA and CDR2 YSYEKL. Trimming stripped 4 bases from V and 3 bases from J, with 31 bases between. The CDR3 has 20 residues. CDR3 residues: CASSPGGRGASGTGFYEQYF. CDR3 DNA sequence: TGCGCCAGCAGCCCCGGGGGCCGGGGGGCCTCCGGGACTGGGTTCTACGAGCAGTACTTC.

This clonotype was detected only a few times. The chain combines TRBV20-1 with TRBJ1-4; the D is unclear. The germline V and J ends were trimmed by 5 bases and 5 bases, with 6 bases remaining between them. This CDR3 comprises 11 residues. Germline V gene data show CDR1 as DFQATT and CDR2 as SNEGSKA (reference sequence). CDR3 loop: CSAGTNEKLFF. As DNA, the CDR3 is TGCAGTGCTGGTACAAATGAAAAACTGTTTTTT.

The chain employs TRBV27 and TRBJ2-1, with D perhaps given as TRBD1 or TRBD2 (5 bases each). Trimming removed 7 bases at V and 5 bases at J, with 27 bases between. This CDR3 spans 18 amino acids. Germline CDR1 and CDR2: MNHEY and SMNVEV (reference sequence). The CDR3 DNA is TGTGCCAGCACCCGATGGGGAGCGGAACTGAGGGGACACAATGAGCAGTTCTTC. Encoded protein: CASTRWGAELRGHNEQFF.

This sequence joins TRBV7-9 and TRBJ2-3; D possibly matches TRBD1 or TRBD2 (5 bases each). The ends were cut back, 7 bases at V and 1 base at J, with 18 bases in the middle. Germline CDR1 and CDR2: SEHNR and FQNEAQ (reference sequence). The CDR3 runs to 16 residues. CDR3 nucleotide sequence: TGTGCCAGCACCTACAAAAGGATGGGACGCACAGATACGCAGTATTTT. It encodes CASTYKRMGRTDTQYF.

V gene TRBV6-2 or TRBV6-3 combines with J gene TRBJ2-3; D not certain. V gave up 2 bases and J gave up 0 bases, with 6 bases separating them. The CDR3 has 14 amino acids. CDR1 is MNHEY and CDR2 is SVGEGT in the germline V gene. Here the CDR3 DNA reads TGTGCCAGCAGTTACCGCACTAGCACAGATACGCAGTATTTT. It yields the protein CASSYRTSTDTQYF.